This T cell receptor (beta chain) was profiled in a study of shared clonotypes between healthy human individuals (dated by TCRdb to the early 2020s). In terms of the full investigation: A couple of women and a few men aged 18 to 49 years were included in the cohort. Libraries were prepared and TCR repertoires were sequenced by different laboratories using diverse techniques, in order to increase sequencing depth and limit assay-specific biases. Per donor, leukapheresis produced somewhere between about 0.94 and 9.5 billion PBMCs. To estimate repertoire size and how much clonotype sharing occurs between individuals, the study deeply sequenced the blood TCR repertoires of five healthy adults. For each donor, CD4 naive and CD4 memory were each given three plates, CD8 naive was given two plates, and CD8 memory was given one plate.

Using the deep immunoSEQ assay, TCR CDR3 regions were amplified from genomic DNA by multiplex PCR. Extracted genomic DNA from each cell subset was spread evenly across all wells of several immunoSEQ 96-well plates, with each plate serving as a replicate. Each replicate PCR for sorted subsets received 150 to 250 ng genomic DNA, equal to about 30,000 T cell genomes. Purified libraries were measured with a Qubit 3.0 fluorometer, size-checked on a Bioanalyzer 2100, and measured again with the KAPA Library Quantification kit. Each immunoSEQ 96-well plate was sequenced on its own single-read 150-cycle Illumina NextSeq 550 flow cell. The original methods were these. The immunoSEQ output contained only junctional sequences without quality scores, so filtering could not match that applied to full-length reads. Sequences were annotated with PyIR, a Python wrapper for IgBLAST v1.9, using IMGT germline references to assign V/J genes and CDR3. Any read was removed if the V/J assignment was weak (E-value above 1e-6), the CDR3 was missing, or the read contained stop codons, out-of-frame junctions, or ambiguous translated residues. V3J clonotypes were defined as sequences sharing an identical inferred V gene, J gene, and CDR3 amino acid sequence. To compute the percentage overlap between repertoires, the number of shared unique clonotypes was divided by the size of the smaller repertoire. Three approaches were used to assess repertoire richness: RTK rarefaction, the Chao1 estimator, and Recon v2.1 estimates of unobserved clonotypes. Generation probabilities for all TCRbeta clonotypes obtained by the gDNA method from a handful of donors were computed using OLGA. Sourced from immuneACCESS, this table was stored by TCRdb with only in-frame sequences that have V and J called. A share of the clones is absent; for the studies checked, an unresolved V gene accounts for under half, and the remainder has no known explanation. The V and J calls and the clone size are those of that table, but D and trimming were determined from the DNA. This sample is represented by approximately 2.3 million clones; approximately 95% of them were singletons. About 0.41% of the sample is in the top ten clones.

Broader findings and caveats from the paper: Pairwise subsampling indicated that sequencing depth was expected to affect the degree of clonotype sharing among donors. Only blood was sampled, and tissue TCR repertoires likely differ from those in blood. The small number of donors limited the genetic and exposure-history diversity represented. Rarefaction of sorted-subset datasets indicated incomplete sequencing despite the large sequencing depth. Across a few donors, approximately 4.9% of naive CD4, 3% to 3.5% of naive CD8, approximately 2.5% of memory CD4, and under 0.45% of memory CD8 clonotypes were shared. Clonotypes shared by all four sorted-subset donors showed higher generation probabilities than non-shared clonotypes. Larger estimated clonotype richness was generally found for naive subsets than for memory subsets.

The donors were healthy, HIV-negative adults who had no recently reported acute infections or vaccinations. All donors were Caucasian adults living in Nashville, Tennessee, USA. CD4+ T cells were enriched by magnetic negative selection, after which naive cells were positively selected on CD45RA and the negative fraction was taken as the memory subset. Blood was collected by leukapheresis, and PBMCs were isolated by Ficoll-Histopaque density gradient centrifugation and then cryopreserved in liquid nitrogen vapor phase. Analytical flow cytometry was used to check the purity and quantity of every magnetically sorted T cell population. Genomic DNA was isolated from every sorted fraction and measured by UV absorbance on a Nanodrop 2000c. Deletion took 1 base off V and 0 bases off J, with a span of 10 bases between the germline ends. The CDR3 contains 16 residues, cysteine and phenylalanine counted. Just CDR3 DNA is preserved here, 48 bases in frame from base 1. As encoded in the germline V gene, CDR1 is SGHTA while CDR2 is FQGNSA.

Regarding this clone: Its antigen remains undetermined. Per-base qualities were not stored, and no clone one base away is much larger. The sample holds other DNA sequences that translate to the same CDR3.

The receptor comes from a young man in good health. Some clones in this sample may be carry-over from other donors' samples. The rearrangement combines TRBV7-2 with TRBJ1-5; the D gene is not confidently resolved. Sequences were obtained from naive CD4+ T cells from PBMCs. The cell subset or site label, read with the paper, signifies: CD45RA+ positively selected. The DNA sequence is TGTGCCAGCAGCTTAGTAGGCCCTAATAGCAATCAGCCCCAGCATTTT. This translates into CASSLVGPNSNQPQHF.